This T cell receptor beta chain was observed in a study of Ad26.COV2.S vaccination and SARS-CoV-2 variants. Overall study findings and caveats: Total T cell responses may have been underestimated by the TCR breadth and depth analyses.

Treatment in this sample: some 19 received Ad26.COV2.S at low or high dose, single or two shots; roughly five received placebo; per-sample allocation not given. Day 63 after the first injection of vaccine or placebo was the sampling time. The length of the CDR3 is 14 residues. Germline V gene lookup returns CDR1 MNHEY and CDR2 SMNVEV (reference sequence). V lost 6 bases to trimming and J lost 3 bases, with 15 bases between them. Profiled with immunoSEQ multiplex PCR; TCRdb holds only in-frame clones, not every one. The sample lists 350,000 to 500,000 clones; about nine tenths were seen once. As concerns this clone: The antigen is undetermined.

The material was peripheral blood, obtained in a trial of Ad26.COV2.S vaccine versus placebo. The sequence was obtained from a person aged 18-60 years who received the Ad26.COV2.S COVID-19 vaccine or a placebo. The J gene is TRBJ2-7, the V gene TRBV27, with D possibly TRBD2 on 6 matching bases. The CDR3 here is CASSPGRGIYEQYF. The CDR3 DNA reads as TGTGCCAGCAGCCCGGGGCGGGGAATCTACGAGCAGTACTTC.